The present T cell receptor (beta chain) was sequenced within a study of blood T cell repertoires in COVID-19. V dropped 4 bases and J dropped 5; count of bases not matched to a gene: 1. The germline gives CDR1 SQVTM, CDR2 ANQGSEA. The CDR3 spans 12 residues. Authors' data handling: Amplification from reference gene primers served as the basis for estimated nucleated cell counts. The method was immunoSEQ multiplex PCR; TCRdb's version includes in-frame clones alone and lacks a portion of them. That table gives V, J and clone size, and the DNA gave D and trimming. The repertoire has some 290,000 clones, 86% of them found once; the top ten carry approximately 12%.

The gene calls are TRBV29-1 and TRBJ1-1; 10 bases align to TRBD1. This receptor was identified in a woman aged 25 to 39 with COVID-19, enrolled during active disease. Sequenced: peripheral blood. Written as DNA, the CDR3 is TGCAGCGTTGGGGACAGGGGAACTGAAGCTTTCTTT. Protein sequence: CSVGDRGTEAFF.